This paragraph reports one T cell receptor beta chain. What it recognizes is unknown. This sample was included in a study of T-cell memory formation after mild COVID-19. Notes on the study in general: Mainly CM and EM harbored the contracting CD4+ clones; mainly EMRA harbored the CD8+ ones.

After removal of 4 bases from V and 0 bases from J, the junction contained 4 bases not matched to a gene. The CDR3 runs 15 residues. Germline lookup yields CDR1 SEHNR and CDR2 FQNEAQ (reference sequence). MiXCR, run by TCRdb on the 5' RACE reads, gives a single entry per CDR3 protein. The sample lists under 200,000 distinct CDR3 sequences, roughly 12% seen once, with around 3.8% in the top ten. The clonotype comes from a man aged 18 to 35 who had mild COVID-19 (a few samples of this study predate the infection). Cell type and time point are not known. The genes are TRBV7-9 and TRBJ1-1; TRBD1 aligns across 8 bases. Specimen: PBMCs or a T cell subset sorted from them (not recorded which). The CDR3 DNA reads TGTGCCAGCAGCTACGAGGGACAGGTGAACACTGAAGCTTTCTTT. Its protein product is CASSYEGQVNTEAFF.